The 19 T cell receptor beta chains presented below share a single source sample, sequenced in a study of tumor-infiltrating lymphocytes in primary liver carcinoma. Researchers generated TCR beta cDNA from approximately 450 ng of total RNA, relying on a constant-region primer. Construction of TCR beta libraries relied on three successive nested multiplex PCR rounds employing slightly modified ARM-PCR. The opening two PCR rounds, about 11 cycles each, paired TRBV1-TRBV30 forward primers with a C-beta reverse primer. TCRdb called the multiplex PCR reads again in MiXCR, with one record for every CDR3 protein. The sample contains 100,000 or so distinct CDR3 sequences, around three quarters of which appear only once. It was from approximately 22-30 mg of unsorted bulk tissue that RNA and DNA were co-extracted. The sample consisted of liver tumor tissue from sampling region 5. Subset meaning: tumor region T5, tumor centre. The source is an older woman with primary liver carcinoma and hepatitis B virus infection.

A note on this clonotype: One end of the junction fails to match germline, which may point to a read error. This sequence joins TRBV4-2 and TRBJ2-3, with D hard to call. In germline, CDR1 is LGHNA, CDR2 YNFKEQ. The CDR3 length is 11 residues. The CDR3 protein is CASSQAYTRYF. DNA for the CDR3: TGTGCCAGCAGCCAGGCATATACGCGGTATTTT.

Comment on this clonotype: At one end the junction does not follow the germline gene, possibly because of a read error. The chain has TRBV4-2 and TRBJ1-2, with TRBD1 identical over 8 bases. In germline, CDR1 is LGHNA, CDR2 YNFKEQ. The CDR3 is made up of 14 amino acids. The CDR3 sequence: CPSSQGAGGAGYTF. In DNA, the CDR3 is TGTCCCAGCAGCCAAGGAGCAGGGGGCGCGGGCTACACCTTC.

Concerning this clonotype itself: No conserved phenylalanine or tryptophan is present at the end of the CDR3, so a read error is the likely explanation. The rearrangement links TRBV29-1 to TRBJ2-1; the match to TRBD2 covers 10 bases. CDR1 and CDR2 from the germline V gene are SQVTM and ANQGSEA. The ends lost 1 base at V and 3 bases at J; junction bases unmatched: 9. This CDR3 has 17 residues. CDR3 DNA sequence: TGCAGCGTTGAAGTCCTCGGGACTAGCGACTTCTACAATGAGCAGTTCCTC. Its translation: CSVEVLGTSDFYNEQFL.

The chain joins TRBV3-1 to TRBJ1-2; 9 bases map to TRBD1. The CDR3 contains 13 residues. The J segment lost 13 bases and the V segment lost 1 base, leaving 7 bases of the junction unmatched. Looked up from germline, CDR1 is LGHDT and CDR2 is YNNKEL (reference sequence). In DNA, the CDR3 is TGTGCCAGCAGCCAAGGCCGGGACAGGGATTTCACCTTC. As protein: CASSQGRDRDFTF.

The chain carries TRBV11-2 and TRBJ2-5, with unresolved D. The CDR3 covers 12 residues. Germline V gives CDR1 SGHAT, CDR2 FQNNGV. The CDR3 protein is CVNSHLGETQYF. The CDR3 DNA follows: TGTGTCAACAGCCACCTAGGGGAGACCCAGTACTTC.

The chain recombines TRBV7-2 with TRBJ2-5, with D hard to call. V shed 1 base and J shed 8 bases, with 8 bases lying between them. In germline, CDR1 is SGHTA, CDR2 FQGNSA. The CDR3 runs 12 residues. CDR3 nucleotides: TGTGCCAGCAGCTTAGGGCAGAGAACCCAGTACTTC. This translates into CASSLGQRTQYF.

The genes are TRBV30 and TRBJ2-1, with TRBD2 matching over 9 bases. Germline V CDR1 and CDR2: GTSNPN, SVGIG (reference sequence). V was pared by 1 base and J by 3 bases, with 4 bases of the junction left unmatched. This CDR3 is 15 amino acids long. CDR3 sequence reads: CAWSETSGLYNEQFF. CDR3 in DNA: TGTGCCTGGAGTGAAACTAGCGGGCTCTACAATGAGCAGTTCTTC.

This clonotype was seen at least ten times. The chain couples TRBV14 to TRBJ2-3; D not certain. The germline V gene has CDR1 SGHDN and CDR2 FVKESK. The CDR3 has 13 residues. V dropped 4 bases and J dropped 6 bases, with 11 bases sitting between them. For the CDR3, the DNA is TGTGCCAGCAGCCCATTCCTGGGGGATACGCAGTATTTT. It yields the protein CASSPFLGDTQYF. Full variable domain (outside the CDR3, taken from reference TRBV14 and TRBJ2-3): EAGVTQFPSHSVIEKGQTVTLRCDPISGHDNLYWYRRVMGKEIKFLLHFVKESKQDESGMPNNRFLAERTGGTYSTLKVQPAELEDSGVYFCASSPFLGDTQYFGPGTRLTVL.

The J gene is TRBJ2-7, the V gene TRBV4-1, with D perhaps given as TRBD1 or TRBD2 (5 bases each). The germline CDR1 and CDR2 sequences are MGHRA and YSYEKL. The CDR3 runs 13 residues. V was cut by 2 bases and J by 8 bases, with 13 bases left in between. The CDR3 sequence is CASSQQGEYKQYF. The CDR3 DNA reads TGCGCCAGCAGCCAACAGGGAGAGTACAAGCAGTACTTC.

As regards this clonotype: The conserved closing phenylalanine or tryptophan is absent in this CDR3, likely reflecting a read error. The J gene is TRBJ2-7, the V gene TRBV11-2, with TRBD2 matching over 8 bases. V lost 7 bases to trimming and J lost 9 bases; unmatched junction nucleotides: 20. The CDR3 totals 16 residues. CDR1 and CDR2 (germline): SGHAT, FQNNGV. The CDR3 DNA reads TGTGCCAGCACGACTCCTGGGCGGGAGGCAAGGGGGATGCAGTACTCC. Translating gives CASTTPGREARGMQYS.

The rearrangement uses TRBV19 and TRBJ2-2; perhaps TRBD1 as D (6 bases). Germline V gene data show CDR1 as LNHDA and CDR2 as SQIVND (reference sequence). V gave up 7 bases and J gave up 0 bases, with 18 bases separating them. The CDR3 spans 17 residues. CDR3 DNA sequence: TGTGCCAGTAACACACACAGGACAGCGTCGAACACCGGGGAGCTGTTTTTT. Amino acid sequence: CASNTHRTASNTGELFF.

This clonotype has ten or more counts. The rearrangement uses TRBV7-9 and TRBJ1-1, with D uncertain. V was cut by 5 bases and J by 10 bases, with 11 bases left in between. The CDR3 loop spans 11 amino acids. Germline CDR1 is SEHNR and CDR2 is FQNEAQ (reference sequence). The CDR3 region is CASSPYVGAFF. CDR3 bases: TGTGCCAGCAGCCCTTATGTAGGAGCTTTCTTT.

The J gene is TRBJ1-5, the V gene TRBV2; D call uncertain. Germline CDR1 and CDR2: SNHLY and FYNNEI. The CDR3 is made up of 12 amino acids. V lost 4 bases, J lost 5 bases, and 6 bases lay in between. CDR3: CASSGGDQPQHF. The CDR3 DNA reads TGTGCCAGCAGTGGCGGGGATCAGCCCCAGCATTTT.

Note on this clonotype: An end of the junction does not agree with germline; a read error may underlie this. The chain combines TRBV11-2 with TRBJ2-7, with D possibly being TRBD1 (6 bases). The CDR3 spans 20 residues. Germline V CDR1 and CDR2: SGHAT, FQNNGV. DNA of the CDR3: TGTGTCAGCAGCTTAATTTGGGACATAACCCTAGCAGGCCTAGGACGCGAGCAGTACTTC. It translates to CVSSLIWDITLAGLGREQYF.

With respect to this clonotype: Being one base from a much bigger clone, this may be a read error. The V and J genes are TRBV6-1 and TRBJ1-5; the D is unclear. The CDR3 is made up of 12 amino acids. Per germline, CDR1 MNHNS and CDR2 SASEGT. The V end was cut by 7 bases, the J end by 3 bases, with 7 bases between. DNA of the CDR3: TGTGCCAGCAACCAAGACAATCAGCCCCAGCATTTT. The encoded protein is CASNQDNQPQHF.

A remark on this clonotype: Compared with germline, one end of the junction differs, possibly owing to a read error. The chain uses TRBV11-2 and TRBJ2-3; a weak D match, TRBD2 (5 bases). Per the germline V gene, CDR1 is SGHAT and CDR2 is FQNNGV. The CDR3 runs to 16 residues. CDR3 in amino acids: CAISQALVGRTDTQYF. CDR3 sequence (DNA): TGTGCCATCAGCCAGGCCCTAGTGGGGAGAACAGATACGCAGTATTTC. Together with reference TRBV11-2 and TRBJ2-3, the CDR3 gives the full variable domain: EAGVAQSPRYKIIEKRQSVAFWCNPISGHATLYWYQQILGQGPKLLIQFQNNGVVDDSQLPKDRFSAERLKGVDSTLKIQPAKLEDSAVYLCAISQALVGRTDTQYFGPGTRLTVL.

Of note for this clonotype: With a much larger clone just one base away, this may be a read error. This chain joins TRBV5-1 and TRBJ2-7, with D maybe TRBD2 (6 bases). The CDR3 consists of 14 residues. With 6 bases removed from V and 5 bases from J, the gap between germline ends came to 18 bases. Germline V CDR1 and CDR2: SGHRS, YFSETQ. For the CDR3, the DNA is TGCGCCAGCAACTTCTCCGGGAGCCGAGACGAGCAGTACTTC. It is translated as CASNFSGSRDEQYF.

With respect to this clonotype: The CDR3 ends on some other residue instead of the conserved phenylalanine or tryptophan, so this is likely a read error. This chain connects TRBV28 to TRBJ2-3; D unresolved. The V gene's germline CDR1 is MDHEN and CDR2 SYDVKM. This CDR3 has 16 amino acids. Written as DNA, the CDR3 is TGTTCCAGCAGTTTCCCCCCCCGGCGAAATTCGGATACGCAGTATCTT. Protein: CSSSFPPRRNSDTQYL.

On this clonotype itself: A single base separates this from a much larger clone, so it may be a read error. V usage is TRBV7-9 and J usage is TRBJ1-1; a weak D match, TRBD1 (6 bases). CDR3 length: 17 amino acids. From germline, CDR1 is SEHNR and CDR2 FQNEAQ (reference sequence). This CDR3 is CVSSRVGAGAMDTEAFF. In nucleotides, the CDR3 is TGTGTCAGCAGCCGCGTTGGTGCGGGGGCCATGGACACTGAAGCTTTCTTT.